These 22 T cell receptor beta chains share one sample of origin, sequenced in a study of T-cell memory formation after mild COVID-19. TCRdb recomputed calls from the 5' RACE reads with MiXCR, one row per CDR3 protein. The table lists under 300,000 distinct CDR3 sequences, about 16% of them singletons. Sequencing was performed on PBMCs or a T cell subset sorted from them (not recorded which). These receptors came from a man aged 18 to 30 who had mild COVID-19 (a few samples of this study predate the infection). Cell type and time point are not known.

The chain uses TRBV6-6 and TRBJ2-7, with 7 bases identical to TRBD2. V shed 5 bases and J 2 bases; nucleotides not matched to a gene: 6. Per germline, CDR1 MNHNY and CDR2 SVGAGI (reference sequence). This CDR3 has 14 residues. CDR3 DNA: TGTGCCAGCAGTCTGCCGGGACTAACCTACGAGCAGTACGTC. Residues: CASSLPGLTYEQYV.

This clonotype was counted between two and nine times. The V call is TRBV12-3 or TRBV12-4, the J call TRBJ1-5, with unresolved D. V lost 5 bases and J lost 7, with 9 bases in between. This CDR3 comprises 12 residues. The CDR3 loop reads CASSPTGQPQHF. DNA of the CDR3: TGTGCCAGCAGTCCGACGGGACAGCCCCAGCATTTT.

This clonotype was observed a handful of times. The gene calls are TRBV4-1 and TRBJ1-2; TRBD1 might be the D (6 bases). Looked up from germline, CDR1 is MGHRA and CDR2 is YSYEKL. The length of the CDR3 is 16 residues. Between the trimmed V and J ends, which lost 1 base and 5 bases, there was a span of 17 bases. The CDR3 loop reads CASSQVTRGPRYGYTF. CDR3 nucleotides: TGCGCCAGCAGCCAAGTGACTCGGGGGCCGAGGTATGGCTACACCTTC.

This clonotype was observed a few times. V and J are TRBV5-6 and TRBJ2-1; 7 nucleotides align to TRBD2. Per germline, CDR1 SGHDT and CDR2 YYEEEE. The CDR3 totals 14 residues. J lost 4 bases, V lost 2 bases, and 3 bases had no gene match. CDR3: CASSFRGGYNEQFF. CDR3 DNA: TGTGCCAGCAGCTTTCGCGGGGGATACAATGAGCAGTTCTTC. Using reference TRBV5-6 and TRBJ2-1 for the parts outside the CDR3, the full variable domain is DAGVTQSPTHLIKTRGQQVTLRCSPKSGHDTVSWYQQALGQGPQFIFQYYEEEERQRGNFPDRFSGHQFPNYSSELNVNALLLGDSALYLCASSFRGGYNEQFFGPGTRLTVL.

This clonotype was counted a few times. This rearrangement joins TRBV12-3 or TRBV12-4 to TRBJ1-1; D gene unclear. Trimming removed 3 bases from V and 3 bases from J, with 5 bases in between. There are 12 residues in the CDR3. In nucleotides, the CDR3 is TGTGCCAGCAGTTTGAGGGACACTGAAGCTTTCTTT. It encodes CASSLRDTEAFF.

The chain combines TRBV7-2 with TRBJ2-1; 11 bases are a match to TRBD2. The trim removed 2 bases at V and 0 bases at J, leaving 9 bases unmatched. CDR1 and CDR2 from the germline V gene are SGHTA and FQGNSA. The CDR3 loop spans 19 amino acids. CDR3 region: CASSLLGLAGRRSYNEQFF. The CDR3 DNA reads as TGTGCCAGCAGCTTATTAGGACTAGCGGGCCGCCGCTCCTACAATGAGCAGTTCTTC.

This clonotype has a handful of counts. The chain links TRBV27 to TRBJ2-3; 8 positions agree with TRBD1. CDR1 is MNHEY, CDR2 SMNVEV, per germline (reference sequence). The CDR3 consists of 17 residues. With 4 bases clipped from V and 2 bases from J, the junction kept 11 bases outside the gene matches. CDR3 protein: CASSSQGGYGLTDTQYF. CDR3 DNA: TGTGCCAGCAGTTCACAGGGGGGTTATGGTCTCACAGATACGCAGTATTTT.

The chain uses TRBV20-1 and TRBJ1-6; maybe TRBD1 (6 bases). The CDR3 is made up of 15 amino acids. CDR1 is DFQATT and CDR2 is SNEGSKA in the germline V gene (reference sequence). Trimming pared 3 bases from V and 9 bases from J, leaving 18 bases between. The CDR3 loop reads CSARNSGQPASPLHF. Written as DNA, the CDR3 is TGCAGTGCTAGGAATTCCGGACAGCCGGCTTCACCCCTCCACTTT.

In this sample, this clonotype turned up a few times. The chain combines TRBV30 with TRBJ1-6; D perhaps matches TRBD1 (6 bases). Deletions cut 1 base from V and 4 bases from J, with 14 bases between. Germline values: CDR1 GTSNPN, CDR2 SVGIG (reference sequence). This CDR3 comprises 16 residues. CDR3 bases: TGTGCCTGGAGTGCCACAGGGAGACTATATAATTCACCCCTCCACTTT. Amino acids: CAWSATGRLYNSPLHF.

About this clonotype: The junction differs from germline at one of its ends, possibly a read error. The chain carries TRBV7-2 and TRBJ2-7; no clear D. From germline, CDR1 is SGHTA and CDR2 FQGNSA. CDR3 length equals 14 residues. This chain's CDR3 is CASSLRLVSNEQYF. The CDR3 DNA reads TGTGCCAGCAGCTTAAGGCTAGTCTCCAACGAGCAGTACTTC.

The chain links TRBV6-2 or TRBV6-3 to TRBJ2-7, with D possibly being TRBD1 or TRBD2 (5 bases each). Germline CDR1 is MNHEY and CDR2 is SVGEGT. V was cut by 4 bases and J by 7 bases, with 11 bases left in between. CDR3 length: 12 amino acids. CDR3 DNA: TGTGCCAGCAGTTGGGACCTTCGAGAGCAGTACGTC. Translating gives CASSWDLREQYV.

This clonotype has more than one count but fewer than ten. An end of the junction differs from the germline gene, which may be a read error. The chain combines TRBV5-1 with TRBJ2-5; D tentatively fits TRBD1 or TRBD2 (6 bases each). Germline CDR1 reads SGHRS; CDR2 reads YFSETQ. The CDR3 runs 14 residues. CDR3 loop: CASSSRGVGETPYF. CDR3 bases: TGCGCCAGCAGCTCGAGGGGGGTCGGGGAGACCCCGTACTTC.

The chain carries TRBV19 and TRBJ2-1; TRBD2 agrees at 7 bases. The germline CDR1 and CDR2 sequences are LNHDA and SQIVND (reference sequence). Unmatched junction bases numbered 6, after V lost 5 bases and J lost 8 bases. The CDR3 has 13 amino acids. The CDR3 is CASSGQGGHEQFF. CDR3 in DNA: TGTGCCAGTAGTGGGCAGGGAGGGCATGAGCAGTTCTTC.

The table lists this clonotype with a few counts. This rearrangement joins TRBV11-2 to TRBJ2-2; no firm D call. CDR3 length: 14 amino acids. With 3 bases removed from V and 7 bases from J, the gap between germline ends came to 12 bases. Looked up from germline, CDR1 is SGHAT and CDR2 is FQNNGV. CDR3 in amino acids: CASSFRRGGGELFF. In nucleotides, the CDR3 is TGTGCCAGCAGCTTTCGGAGAGGCGGCGGGGAGCTGTTTTTT.

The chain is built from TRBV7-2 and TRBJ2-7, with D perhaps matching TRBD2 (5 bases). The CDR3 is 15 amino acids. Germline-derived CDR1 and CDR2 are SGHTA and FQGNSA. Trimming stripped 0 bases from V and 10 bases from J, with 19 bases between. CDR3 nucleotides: TGTGCCAGCAGCTTAGCAGGCGAGAGGGCATCCGTCCAGTACTTC. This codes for CASSLAGERASVQYF.

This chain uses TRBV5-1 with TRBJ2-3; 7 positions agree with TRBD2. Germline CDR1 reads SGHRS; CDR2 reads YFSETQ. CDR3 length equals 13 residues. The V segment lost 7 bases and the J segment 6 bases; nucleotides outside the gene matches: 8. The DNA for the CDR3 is TGCGCCAGCCGGACTAGAAGTGCGGATACGCAGTATTTT. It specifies CASRTRSADTQYF.

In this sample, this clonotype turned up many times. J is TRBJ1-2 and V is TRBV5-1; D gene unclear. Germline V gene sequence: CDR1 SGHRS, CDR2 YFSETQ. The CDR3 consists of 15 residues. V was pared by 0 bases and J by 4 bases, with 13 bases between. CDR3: CASSLDVAHLYGYTF. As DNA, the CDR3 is TGCGCCAGCAGCTTGGACGTTGCACACCTCTATGGCTACACCTTC.

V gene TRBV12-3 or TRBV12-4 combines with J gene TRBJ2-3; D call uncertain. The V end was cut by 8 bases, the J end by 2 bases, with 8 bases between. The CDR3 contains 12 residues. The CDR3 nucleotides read TGTGCCAGCCGGATAAACACAGATACGCAGTATTTT. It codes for CASRINTDTQYF.

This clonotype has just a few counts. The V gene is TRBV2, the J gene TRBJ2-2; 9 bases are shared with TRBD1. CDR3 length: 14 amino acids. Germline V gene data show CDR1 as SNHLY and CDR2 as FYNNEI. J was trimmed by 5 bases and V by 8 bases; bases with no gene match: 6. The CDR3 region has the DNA TGTGCCAGCGAGGGGACAGGGAAGACCGGGGAGCTGTTTTTT. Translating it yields CASEGTGKTGELFF.

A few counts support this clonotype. The chain's CDR3 is CASSPQPRTNYGYTF. In DNA, the CDR3 is TGTGCCAGCAGCCCACAGCCCAGGACTAACTATGGCTACACCTTC. This rearrangement joins TRBV5-5 to TRBJ1-2; D is unresolved. Looked up from germline, CDR1 is SGHKS and CDR2 is YYEKEE (reference sequence). The germline V and J ends were trimmed by 4 bases and 0 bases, with 13 bases remaining between them. The CDR3 runs to 15 residues.

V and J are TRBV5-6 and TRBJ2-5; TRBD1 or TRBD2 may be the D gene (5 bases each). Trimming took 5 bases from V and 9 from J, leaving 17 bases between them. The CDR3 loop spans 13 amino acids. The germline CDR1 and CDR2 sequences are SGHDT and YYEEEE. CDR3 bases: TGTGCCAGCAGTTGGGACGGCACGAGGGCCCAGTACTTC. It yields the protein CASSWDGTRAQYF.

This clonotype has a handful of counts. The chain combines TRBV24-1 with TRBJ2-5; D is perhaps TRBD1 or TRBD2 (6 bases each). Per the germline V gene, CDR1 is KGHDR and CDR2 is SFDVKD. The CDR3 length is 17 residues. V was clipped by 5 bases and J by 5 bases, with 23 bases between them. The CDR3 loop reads CATSGRPTRGLTETQYF. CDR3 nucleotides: TGTGCCACCAGTGGCCGACCTACCAGGGGACTGACGGAGACCCAGTACTTC.